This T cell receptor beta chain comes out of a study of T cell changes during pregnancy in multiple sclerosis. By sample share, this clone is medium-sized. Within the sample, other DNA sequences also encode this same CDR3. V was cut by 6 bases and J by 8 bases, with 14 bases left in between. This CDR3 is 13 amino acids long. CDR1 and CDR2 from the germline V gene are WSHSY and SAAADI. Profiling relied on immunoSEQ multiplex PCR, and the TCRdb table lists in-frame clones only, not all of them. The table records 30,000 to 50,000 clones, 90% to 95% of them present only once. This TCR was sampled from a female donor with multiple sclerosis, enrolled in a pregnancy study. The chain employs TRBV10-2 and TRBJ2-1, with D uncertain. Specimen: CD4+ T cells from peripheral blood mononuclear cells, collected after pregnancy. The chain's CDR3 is CASSLSLADEQFF. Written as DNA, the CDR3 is TGCGCCAGCAGCCTCTCTCTGGCCGATGAGCAGTTCTTC.